This T cell receptor beta chain was recovered during a study of T cell responses to AZD1222 COVID-19 vaccine (dated by TCRdb to about 2021). About the full investigation: AZD1222 recipients whose second dose came at about 4 weeks and those whose second dose came at about 12 weeks were combined into one group, since spike-specific TCR depth and breadth did not differ between the two schedules. A total of about 230 trial participants underwent TCR sequencing, of whom about 210 received two doses of AZD1222 and about 26 received two doses of the MenACWY control vaccine. Trial participants were enrolled by age into 18-55, 56-69 and 70-plus year subgroups, with roughly 160, 29 and 62 TCR-sequenced participants respectively.

The CDR1 and CDR2 encoded by the germline V gene are MDHEN and SYDVKM. The CDR3 runs 16 amino acids, cysteine and phenylalanine included. CDR3 DNA only is kept here, 48 bases in frame from base 1. V gives up 2 bases and J gives up 4 bases, and the segment between their germline ends measures 14 bases. What the time point label conveys for this sample: baseline before first vaccination. Vaccinee samples were obtained from the UK trials COV001 and COV002, which included a single-blind randomized controlled phase 2/3 trial of AZD1222 (ChAdOx1 nCoV-19) in healthy adults. For TCRbeta chain sequencing, PBMC samples were collected from trial participants at day 0 and at day 28 after the second dose. The CDR3 regions of human TCRbeta chains were analyzed by immunosequencing. On the authors' methods: TCRs in the repertoires were compared against a reference library of SARS-CoV-2-specific TCRs that had been generated with the MIRA antigen-specificity platform. Breadth meant the fraction of unique TCRs that were SARS-CoV-2-associated, whereas depth meant the fraction of total T cells that were SARS-CoV-2-associated. Using the MIRA data, every spike-specific TCR was mapped to the spike region that the TCR reacted to and assigned to either a CD4 or a CD8 class. Log10-transformed breadth and depth values were compared by one-way ANOVA with Sidak's multiple comparisons tests. TCRdb limited this immuneACCESS table to in-frame rearrangements with V and J called. A share of clones is missing; checked studies link under half to unresolved V genes, and the rest is unexplained. That table furnishes V, J and clone size, whereas the DNA furnished D and trimming. The sample table holds about 110,000 clones, of which about nine tenths were seen once. Of the sample, over 6% is held by the ten largest clones.

Worth noting for this clone: Its antigen has not been determined. There are no base qualities to consult, and no much larger clone falls within one base.

Results the study describes overall, beyond this receptor: Conclusions about previously exposed vaccinees were limited because only six AZD1222 recipients were SARS-CoV-2 seropositive at baseline. Because no samples from the day 14 peak response were available, repertoires could be characterized only after the peak T cell response. A significant rise in spike-specific TCR breadth and depth was observed after two AZD1222 doses relative to day 0 and relative to MenACWY recipients. The vaccine-associated CD4 TCRs covered the entire spike protein, and the dominant responses fell in regions 160-218 and 743-854. Reportedly, close to half of the unique spike-specific TCRs recognized epitopes lying outside the regions that are mutated in the B.1.351 and B.1.1.7 variants. Participants were mostly white British and included more females than males, and it was suggested by the authors that clonal diversity may have been underestimated. In the small 56-69-year group, the increase in depth fell short of significance, most likely because of low power.

This chain joins TRBV28 to TRBJ1-4; too little of a D gene remains to name it. The TCR originated in an adult in good health. The sample was peripheral blood, taken on day 0 of AZD1222 vaccination. The DNA reads TGTGCCAGCAGTTTAAGGCACCTGGTGAATAATGAAAAACTGTTTTTT. This encodes CASSLRHLVNNEKLFF.